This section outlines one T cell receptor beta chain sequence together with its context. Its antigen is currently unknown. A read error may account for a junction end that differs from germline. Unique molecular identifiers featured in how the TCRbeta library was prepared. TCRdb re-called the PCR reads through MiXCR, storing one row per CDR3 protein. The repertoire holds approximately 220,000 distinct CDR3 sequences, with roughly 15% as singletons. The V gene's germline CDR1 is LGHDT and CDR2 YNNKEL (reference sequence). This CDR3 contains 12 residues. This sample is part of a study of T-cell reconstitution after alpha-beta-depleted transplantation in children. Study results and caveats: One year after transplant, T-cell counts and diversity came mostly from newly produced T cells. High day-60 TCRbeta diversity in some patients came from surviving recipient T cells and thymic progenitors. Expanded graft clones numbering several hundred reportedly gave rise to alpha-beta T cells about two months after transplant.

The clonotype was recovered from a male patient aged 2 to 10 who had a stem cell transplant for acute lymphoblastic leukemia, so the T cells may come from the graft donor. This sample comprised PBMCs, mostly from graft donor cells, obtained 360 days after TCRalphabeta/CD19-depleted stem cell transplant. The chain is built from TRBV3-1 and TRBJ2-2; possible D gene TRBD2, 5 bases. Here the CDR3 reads CASSHGTGEPFF. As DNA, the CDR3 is TGTGCCAGCAGCCATGGCACCGGGGAGCCGTTTTTT.